What follows are 11 T cell receptor beta chains derived from one specimen sequenced in a study of blood T cell repertoires in COVID-19. Method: immunoSEQ multiplex PCR; TCRdb's copy keeps in-frame clones and lacks some. Among 280,000 or so clones listed, about 91% were seen once. The sequencing input was peripheral blood. The receptors stem from a woman in her twenties or thirties who had recovered from COVID-19.

The rearrangement links TRBV19 to TRBJ1-1; D unresolved. Trimming pared 8 bases from V and 2 bases from J, leaving 6 bases between. Germline-derived CDR1 and CDR2 are LNHDA and SQIVND (reference sequence). The CDR3 runs 11 residues. The CDR3 coding sequence is TGTGCCAGTTCCCAAAACACTGAAGCTTTCTTT. This gives the protein CASSQNTEAFF.

The chain recombines TRBV11-2 with TRBJ2-5, with D possibly TRBD1 on 5 matching bases. Trimming took 5 bases from V and 5 from J, leaving 12 bases between them. Germline loops: CDR1 SGHAT, CDR2 FQNNGV. CDR3 length equals 13 residues. As DNA, the CDR3 is TGTGCCAGCAGCCCGGACATCTTGGAGACCCAGTACTTC. This encodes CASSPDILETQYF.

The genes are TRBV2 and TRBJ2-7; no definite D call. V lost 6 bases and J 6 bases, leaving 6 bases between the germline ends. The CDR3 contains 10 residues. Germline-derived CDR1 and CDR2 are SNHLY and FYNNEI. CDR3 in amino acids: CASSLGEQYF. Here the CDR3 DNA reads TGTGCCAGCAGCCTCGGCGAGCAGTACTTC.

This clone occurred once. This chain joins TRBV7-2 and TRBJ2-3; D is ambiguous. The CDR3 is made up of 16 amino acids. The germline gives CDR1 SGHTA, CDR2 FQGNSA. The ends were cut back, 5 bases at V and 4 bases at J, with 19 bases in the middle. This CDR3 is CASSKRGAPTADTQYF. In nucleotides, the CDR3 is TGTGCCAGCAGCAAAAGAGGAGCCCCAACCGCAGATACGCAGTATTTT.

The genes are TRBV11-2 and TRBJ2-7; 8 nucleotides agree with TRBD2. CDR1 and CDR2 (germline): SGHAT, FQNNGV. Unmatched junction bases numbered 5, after V lost 7 bases and J lost 0 bases. CDR3 size: 14 residues. The CDR3 region has the DNA TGTGCCAGCAACGCGGGGGGTAGCTCCTACGAGCAGTACTTC. Protein product: CASNAGGSSYEQYF.

Concerning this clone itself: Additional DNA sequences in this sample encode the identical CDR3. The chain joins TRBV18 to TRBJ2-7, with 10 bases identical to TRBD1. V was clipped by 2 bases and J by 4 bases; unmatched bases: 2. CDR1 is KGHSH and CDR2 is LQKENI in the germline V gene. The CDR3 sequence is 14 residues long. CDR3 bases: TGTGCCAGCTCACCAGGGACAGGGGCTTACGAGCAGTACTTC. This translates into CASSPGTGAYEQYF.

The V gene is TRBV7-7, the J gene TRBJ2-1; 8 nucleotides line up with TRBD1. The V and J ends lost 1 base and 8 bases, in that order; junction bases with no gene match: 7. Germline V CDR1 and CDR2: SSHAT, FNYEAQ (reference sequence). The CDR3 spans 15 residues. The CDR3 DNA is TGTGCCAGCAGCTTAGGGACAGGGAGGTTCGATGAGCAGTTCTTC. As protein: CASSLGTGRFDEQFF.

This clone was detected once. The chain employs TRBV7-9 and TRBJ1-5; 7 bases fit TRBD1. The V segment lost 5 bases and the J segment 7 bases; nucleotides outside the gene matches: 5. CDR1 SEHNR and CDR2 FQNEAQ come from the germline V gene (reference sequence). The CDR3 is made up of 13 amino acids. The CDR3 DNA follows: TGTGCCAGCAGCCGAGGACAGGACCAGCCCCAGCATTTT. Translation gives CASSRGQDQPQHF.

This sequence joins TRBV9 and TRBJ2-6; TRBD1 matches at 7 bases. Per germline, CDR1 SGDLS and CDR2 YYNGEE. The CDR3 length is 16 residues. V lost 4 bases to trimming and J lost 0 bases; unmatched junction nucleotides: 4. Here the CDR3 reads CASSPRQGSGANVLTF. In nucleotides, the CDR3 is TGTGCCAGCAGCCCACGACAGGGCTCTGGGGCCAACGTCCTGACTTTC. Full variable domain (missing parts from reference TRBV9 and TRBJ2-6): DSGVTQTPKHLITATGQRVTLRCSPRSGDLSVYWYQQSLDQGLQFLIQYYNGEERAKGNILERFSAQQFPDLHSELNLSSLELGDSALYFCASSPRQGSGANVLTFGAGSRLTVL.

The V and J genes are TRBV28 and TRBJ1-2; D gene ambiguous. CDR3 length: 12 amino acids. V was clipped by 8 bases and J by 1 base, with 8 bases between them. In germline, CDR1 is MDHEN, CDR2 SYDVKM. DNA for the CDR3: TGTGCCAGCTTCGGACTTAACTATGGCTACACCTTC. This gives the protein CASFGLNYGYTF.

The chain combines TRBV2 with TRBJ2-2; 8 nucleotides align to TRBD1. Looked up from germline, CDR1 is SNHLY and CDR2 is FYNNEI. CDR3 length equals 13 residues. The V gene end was trimmed by 7 bases and the J gene end by 6 bases; junction bases not matched to a gene: 4. The CDR3 is CASTGQGSGELFF. CDR3 nucleotides: TGTGCCAGCACCGGACAGGGTTCCGGGGAGCTGTTTTTT.